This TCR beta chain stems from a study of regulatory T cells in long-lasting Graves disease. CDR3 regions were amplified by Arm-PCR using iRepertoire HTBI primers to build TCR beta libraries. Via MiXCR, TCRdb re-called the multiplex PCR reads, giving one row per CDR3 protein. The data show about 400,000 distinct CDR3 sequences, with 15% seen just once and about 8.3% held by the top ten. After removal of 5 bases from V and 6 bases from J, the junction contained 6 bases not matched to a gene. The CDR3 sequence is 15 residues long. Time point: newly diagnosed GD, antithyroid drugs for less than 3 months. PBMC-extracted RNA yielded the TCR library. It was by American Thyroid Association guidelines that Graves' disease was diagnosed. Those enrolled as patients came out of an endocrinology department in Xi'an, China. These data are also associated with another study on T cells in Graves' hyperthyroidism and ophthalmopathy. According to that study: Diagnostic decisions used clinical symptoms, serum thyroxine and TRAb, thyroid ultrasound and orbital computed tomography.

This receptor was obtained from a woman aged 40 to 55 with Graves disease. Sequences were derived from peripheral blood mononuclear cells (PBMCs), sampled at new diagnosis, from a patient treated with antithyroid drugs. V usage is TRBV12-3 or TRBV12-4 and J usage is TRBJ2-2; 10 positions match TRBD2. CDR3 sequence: CASSLLAGEAGELFF. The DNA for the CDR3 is TGTGCCAGCAGTCTTCTAGCGGGAGAAGCCGGGGAGCTGTTTTTT.